This T cell receptor (beta chain) originates from a study of blood T cell repertoires in COVID-19. Looking at the study overall: COVID-19 samples, acute and convalescent, were from the United States, Italy and Spain.

Some clones are missing from TCRdb's copy, which holds only in-frame ones; the method was immunoSEQ multiplex PCR. Of 200,000 to 300,000 clones in the sample, around 90% were seen once. The sequenced sample consisted of peripheral blood. This TCR was sampled from a man in his late teens or twenties with active or convalescent COVID-19.

The chain's CDR3 is CAGGMNTEAFF. The CDR3 DNA follows: TGTGCCGGGGGCATGAACACTGAAGCTTTCTTT. The gene calls are TRBV30 and TRBJ1-1; D may be TRBD1 (6 bases). The CDR3 totals 11 residues. Trimming removed 8 bases at V and 0 bases at J, with 7 bases between. Germline V gene sequence: CDR1 GTSNPN, CDR2 SVGIG (reference sequence).